This T cell receptor beta chain was retrieved from a study of cytotoxic CD8 clonotypes in ibrutinib-treated CLL. Only in-frame clones appear in the TCRdb table, and some are missing; sequencing was by immunoSEQ multiplex PCR. Of 150,000 to 250,000 clones in the sample, around 70% were seen once. The specimen comprised PBMCs, sampled after 24 months of ibrutinib treatment. This TCR was sampled from a human donor with chronic lymphocytic leukemia.

For the CDR3, the DNA is TGTGCCCACCTCCGAGAGGGAGCGGCCTACAATGAGCAGTTCTTC. It translates to CAHLREGAAYNEQFF. V and J are TRBV7-9 and TRBJ2-1; tentative D call: TRBD2 (5 bases). The CDR3 runs to 15 residues. V was pared by 11 bases and J by 2 bases, with 19 bases between. Germline V CDR1 and CDR2: SEHNR, FQNEAQ (reference sequence).